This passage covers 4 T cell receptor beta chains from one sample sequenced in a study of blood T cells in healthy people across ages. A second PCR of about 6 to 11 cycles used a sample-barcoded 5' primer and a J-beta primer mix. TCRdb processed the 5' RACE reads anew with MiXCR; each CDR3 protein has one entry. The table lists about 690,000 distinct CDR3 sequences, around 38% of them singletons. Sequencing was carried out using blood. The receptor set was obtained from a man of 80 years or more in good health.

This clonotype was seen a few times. The CDR3 sequence is CASSPPTGSEQYF. CDR3 DNA sequence: TGTGCCAGCAGTCCGCCGACAGGATCCGAGCAGTACTTC. The V gene is TRBV27, the J gene TRBJ2-7, with a tentative D call TRBD1 (6 bases). The CDR3 is made up of 13 amino acids. The germline V and J ends were trimmed by 5 bases and 6 bases, with 14 bases remaining between them. Looked up from germline, CDR1 is MNHEY and CDR2 is SMNVEV (reference sequence).

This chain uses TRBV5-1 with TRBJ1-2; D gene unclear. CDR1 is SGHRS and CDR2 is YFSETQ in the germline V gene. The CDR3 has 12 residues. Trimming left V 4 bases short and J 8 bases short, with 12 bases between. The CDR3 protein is CASSLRREGYTF. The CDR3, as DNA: TGCGCCAGCAGCCTGAGACGAGAAGGCTACACCTTC.

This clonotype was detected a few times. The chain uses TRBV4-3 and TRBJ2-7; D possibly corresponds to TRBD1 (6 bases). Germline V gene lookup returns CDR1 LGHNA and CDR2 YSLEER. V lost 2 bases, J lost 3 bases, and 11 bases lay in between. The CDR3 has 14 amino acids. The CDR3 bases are TGCGCCAGCAGCCAACAGGGGAGAAGCTACGAGCAGTACTTC. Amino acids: CASSQQGRSYEQYF.

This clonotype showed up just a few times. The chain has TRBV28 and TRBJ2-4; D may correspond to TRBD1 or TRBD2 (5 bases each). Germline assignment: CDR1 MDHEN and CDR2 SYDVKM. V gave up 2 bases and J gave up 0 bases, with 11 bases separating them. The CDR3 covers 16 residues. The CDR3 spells CASSLMGELAKNIQYF. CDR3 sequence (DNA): TGTGCCAGCAGTTTAATGGGGGAACTAGCCAAAAACATTCAGTACTTC.